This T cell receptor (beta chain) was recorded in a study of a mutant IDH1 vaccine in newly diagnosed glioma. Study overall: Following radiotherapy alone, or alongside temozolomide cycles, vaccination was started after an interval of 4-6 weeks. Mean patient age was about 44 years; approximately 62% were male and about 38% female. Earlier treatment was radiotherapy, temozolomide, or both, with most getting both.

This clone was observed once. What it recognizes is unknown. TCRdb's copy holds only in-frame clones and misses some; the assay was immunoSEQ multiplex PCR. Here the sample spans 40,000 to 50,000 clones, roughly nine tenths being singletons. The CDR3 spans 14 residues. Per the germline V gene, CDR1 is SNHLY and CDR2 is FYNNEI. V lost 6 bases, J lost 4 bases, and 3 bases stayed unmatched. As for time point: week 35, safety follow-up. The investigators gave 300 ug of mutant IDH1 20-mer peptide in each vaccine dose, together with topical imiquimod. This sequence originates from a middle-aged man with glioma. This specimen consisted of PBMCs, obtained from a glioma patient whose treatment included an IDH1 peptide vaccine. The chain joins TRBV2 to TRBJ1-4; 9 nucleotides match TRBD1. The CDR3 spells CASRGTGYNEKLFF. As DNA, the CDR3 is TGTGCCAGCAGGGGGACAGGGTATAATGAAAAACTGTTTTTT.